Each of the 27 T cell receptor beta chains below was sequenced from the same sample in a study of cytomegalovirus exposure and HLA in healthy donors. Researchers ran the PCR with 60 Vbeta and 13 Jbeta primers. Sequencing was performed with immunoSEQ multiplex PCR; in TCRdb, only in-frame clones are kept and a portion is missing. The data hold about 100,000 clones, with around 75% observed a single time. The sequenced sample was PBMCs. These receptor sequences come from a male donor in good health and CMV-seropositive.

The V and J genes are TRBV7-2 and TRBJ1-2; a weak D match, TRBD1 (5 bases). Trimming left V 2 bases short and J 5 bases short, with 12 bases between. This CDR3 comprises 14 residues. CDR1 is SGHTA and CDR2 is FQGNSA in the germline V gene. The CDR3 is CASSLSGGAYGYTF. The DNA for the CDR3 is TGTGCCAGCAGCTTATCCGGGGGAGCGTATGGCTACACCTTC.

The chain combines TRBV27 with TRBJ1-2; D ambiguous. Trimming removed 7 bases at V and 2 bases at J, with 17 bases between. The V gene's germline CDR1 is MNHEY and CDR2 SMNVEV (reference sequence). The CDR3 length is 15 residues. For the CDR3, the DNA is TGTGCCAGCACCCCAAGCGGTAGACCAAACTATGGCTACACCTTC. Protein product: CASTPSGRPNYGYTF.

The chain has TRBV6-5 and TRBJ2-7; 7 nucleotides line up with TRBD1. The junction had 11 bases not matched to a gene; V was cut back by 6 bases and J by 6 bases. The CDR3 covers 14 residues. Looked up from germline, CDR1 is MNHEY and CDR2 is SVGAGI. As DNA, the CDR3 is TGTGCCAGCAGCCTCCGACAGGGTGGGGGCGAGCAGTACTTC. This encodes CASSLRQGGGEQYF.

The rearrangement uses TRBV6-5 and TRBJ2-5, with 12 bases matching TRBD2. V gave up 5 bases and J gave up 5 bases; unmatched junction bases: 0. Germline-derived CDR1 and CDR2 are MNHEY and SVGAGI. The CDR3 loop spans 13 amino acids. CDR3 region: CASSGLAGETQYF. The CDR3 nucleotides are TGTGCCAGCAGTGGACTAGCGGGGGAGACCCAGTACTTC.

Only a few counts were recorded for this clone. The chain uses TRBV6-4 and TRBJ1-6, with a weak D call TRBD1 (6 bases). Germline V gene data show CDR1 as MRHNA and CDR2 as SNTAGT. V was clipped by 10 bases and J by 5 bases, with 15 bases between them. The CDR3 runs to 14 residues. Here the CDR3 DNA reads TGTGCCACCCGGGACACCAATAATAATTCACCCCTCCACTTT. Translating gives CATRDTNNNSPLHF.

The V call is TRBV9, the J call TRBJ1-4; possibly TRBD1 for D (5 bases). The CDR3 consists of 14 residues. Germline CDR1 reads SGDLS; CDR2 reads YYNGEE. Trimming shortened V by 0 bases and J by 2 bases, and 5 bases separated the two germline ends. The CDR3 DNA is TGTGCCAGCAGCGTAGGGGGCACTAATGAAAAACTGTTTTTT. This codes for CASSVGGTNEKLFF.

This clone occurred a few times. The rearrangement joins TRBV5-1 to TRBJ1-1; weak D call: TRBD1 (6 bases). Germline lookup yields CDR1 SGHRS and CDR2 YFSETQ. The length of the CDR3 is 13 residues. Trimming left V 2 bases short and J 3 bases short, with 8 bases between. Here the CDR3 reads CASSFGGHTEAFF. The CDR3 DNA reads TGCGCCAGCAGCTTCGGGGGGCACACTGAAGCTTTCTTT.

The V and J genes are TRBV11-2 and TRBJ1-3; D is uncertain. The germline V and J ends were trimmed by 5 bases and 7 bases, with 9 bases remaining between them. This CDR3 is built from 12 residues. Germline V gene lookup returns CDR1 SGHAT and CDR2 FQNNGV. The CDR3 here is CASSLPVNTIYF. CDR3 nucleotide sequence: TGTGCCAGCAGCCTCCCTGTGAACACCATATATTTT.

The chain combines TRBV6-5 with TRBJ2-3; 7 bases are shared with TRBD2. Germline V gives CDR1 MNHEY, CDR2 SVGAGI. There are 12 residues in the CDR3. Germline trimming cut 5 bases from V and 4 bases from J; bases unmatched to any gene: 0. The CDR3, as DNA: TGTGCCAGCAGTCGGGGGGCAGATACGCAGTATTTT. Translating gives CASSRGADTQYF.

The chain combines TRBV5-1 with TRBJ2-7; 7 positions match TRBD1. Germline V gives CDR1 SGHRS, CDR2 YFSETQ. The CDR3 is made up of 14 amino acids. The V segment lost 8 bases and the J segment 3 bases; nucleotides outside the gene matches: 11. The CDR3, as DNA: TGCGCCAGTACTCCGAGACAGGGAGACTACGAGCAGTACTTC. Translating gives CASTPRQGDYEQYF.

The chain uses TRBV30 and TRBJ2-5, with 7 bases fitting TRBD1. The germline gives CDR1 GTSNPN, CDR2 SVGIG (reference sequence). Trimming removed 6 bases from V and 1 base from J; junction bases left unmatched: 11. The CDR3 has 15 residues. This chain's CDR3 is CACPSNRGTQETQYF. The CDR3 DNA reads TGTGCCTGCCCAAGCAACAGGGGAACCCAAGAGACCCAGTACTTC.

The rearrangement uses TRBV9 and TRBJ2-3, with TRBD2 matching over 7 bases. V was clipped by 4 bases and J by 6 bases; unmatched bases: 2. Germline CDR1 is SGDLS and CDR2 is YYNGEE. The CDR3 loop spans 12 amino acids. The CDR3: CASSLGGDTQYF. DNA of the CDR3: TGTGCCAGCAGCCTGGGAGGGGATACGCAGTATTTT. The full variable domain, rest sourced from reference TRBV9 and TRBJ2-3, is DSGVTQTPKHLITATGQRVTLRCSPRSGDLSVYWYQQSLDQGLQFLIQYYNGEERAKGNILERFSAQQFPDLHSELNLSSLELGDSALYFCASSLGGDTQYFGPGTRLTVL.

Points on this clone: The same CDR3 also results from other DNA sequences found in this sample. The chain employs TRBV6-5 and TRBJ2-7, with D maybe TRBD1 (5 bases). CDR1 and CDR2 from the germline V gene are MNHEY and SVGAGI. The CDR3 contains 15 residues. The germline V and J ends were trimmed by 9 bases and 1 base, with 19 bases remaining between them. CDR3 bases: TGTGCCAGTAGGTTCCATCAAAGGGGATCCTACGAGCAGTACTTC. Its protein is CASRFHQRGSYEQYF.

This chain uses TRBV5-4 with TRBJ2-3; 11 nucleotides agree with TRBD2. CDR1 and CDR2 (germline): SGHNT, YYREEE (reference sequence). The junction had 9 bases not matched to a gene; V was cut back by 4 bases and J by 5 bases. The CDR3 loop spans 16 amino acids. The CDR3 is CASSPLAGGREDTQYF. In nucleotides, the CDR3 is TGTGCCAGCAGCCCCTTAGCGGGGGGGCGGGAAGATACGCAGTATTTT.

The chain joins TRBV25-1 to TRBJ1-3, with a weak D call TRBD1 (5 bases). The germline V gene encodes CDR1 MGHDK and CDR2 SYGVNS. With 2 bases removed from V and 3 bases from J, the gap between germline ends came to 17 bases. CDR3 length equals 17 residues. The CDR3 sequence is CASSEVRPGRDGNTIYF. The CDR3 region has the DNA TGTGCCAGCAGTGAAGTTCGGCCAGGCAGGGATGGAAACACCATATATTTT.

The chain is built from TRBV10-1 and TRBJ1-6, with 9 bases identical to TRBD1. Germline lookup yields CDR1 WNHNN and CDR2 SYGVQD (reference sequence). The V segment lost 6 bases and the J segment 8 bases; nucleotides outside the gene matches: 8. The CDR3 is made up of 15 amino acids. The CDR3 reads CASRLRDRDDSPLHF. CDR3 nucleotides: TGCGCCAGCAGACTCCGGGACAGGGACGATTCACCCCTCCACTTT.

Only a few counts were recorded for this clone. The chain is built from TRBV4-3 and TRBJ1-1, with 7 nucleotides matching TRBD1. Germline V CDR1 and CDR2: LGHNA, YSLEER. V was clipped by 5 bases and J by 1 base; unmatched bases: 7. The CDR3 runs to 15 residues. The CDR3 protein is CASSVGGQPNTEAFF. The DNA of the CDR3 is TGCGCCAGCAGCGTTGGGGGACAGCCGAACACTGAAGCTTTCTTT.

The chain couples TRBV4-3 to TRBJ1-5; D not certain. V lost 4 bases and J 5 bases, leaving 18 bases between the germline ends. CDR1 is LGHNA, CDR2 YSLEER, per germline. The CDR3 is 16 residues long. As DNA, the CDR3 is TGCGCCAGCAGCCCTTCCATCGCAATTAGATATCAGCCCCAGCATTTT. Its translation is CASSPSIAIRYQPQHF.

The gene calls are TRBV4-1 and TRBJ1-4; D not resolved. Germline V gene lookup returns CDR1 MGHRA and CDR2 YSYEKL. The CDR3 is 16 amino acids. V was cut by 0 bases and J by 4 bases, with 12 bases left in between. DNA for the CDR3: TGCGCCAGCAGCCAAGAGTCTATGTATGGTAATGAAAAACTGTTTTTT. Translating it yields CASSQESMYGNEKLFF.

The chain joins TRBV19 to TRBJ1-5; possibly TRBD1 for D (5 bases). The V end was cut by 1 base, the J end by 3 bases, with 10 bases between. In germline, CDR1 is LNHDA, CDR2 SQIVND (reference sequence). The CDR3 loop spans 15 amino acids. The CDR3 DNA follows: TGTGCCAGTAGTATAGTTCGACAGATCAATCAGCCCCAGCATTTT. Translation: CASSIVRQINQPQHF.

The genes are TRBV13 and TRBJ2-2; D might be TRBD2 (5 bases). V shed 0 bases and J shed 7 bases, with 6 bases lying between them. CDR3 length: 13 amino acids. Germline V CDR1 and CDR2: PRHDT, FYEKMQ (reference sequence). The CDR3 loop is CASSLGGVGELFF. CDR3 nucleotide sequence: TGTGCCAGCAGCTTAGGCGGGGTCGGGGAGCTGTTTTTT.

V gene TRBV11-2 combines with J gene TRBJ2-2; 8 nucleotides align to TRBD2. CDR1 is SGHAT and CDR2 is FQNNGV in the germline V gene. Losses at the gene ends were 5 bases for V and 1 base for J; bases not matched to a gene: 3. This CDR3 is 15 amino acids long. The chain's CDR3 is CASSMSGGNTGELFF. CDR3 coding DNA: TGTGCCAGCAGCATGAGCGGGGGGAACACCGGGGAGCTGTTTTTT.

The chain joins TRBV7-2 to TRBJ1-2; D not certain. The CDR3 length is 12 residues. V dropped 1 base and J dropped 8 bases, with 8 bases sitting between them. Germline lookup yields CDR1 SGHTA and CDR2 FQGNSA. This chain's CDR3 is CASSLVRGGYTF. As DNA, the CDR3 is TGTGCCAGCAGCTTAGTACGCGGAGGCTACACCTTC. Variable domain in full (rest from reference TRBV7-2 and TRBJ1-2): GAGVSQSPSNKVTEKGKDVELRCDPISGHTALYWYRQSLGQGLEFLIYFQGNSAPDKSGLPSDRFSAERTGGSVSTLTIQRTQQEDSAVYLCASSLVRGGYTFGSGTRLTVV.

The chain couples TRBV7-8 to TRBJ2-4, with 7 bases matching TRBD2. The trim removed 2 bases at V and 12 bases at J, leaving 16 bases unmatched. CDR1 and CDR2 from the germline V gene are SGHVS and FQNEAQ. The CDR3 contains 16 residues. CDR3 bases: TGTGCCAGCAGCTTAAGGCCAGCGGGGACCCTGGGCTCTCAGTACTTC. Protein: CASSLRPAGTLGSQYF.

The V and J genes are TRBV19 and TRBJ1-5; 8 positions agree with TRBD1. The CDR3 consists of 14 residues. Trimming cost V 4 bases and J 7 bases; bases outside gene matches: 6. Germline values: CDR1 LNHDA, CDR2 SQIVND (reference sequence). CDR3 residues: CASSTTGGAQPQHF. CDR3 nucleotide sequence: TGTGCCAGTAGTACCACAGGGGGGGCCCAGCCCCAGCATTTT.

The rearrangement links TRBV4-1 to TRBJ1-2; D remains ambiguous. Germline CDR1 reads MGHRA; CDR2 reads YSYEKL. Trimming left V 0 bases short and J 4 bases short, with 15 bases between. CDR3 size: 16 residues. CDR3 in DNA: TGCGCCAGCAGCCAAGATTTGCTGGGAGACCTCTATGGCTACACCTTC. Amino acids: CASSQDLLGDLYGYTF.

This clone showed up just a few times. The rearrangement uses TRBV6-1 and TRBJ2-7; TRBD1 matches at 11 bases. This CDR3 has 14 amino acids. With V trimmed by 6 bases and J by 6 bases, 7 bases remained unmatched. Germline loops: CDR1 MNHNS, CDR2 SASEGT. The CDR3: CASSSGQGAVEQYF. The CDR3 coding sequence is TGTGCCAGCAGCTCTGGACAGGGGGCGGTCGAGCAGTACTTC.